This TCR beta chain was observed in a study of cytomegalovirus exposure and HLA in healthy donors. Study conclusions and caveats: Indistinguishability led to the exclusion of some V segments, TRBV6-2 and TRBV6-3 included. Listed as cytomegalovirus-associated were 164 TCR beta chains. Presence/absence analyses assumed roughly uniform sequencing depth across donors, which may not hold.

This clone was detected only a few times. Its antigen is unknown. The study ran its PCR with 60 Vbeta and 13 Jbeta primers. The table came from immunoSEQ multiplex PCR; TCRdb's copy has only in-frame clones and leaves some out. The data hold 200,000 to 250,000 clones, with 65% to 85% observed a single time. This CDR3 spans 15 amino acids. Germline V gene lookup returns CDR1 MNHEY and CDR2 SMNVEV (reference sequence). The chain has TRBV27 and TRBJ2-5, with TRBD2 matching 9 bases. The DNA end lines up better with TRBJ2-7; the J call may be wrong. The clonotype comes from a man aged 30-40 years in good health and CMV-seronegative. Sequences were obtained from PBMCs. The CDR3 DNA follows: TGTGCCAGCAGTTCCCCGACTAGCGGCAAATACGAGCAGTACTTC. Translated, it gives CASSSPTSGKYEQYF.